The 8 T cell receptor beta chains listed next were all sequenced from one sample in a study of identical twins. TCRdb fed the 5' RACE reads into MiXCR, producing one record per CDR3 protein. This sample yields 350,000 to 600,000 distinct CDR3 sequences, of which more than 13% are seen a single time; approximately 0.52% belongs to the top ten. The same sample was also studied in work on yellow fever vaccine responses in identical twins.

Source material: CD4+ T cells sorted from blood. Receptors originate from a woman aged 18-29 years in good health.

The chain's CDR3 is CASSLLTTSGANVLTF. The CDR3, as DNA: TGTGCCAGCAGTTTATTGACCACCTCTGGGGCCAACGTCCTGACTTTC. The genes are TRBV28 and TRBJ2-6; D ambiguous. Trimming removed 1 base from V and 0 bases from J, with 7 bases in between. CDR3 length: 16 amino acids. The germline V gene has CDR1 MDHEN and CDR2 SYDVKM.

The CDR3 DNA is TGTGCCAGCAGTTTCGGACAGGGGGAAGCTTTCTTT. Translated: CASSFGQGEAFF. The rearrangement links TRBV6-6 to TRBJ1-1; 9 nucleotides match TRBD1. CDR3 size: 12 residues. J lost 8 bases, V lost 4 bases, and 2 bases had no gene match. Germline CDR1 reads MNHNY; CDR2 reads SVGAGI (reference sequence).

The J gene is TRBJ2-7, the V gene TRBV10-3; D call uncertain. The V end lost 7 bases, the J end lost 6 bases, and 16 bases lay between the germline ends. This CDR3 has 13 residues. CDR1 and CDR2 from the germline V gene are ENHRY and SYGVKD. CDR3 DNA: TGTGCCATCAAAGGGTCGAGTGCAGGCGAGCAGTACTTC. Residues: CAIKGSSAGEQYF.

V gene TRBV7-9 combines with J gene TRBJ2-7; D is uncertain. This CDR3 contains 14 residues. Germline CDR1 SEHNR, CDR2 FQNEAQ (reference sequence). V dropped 4 bases and J dropped 5 bases, with 15 bases sitting between them. The CDR3 reads CASSSQRVTHEQYF. The CDR3 nucleotides read TGTGCCAGCAGCTCGCAGAGAGTTACCCACGAGCAGTACTTC. Full variable domain (rest looked up from reference TRBV7-9 and TRBJ2-7): DTGVSQNPRHKITKRGQNVTFRCDPISEHNRLYWYRQTLGQGPEFLTYFQNEAQLEKSRLLSDRFSAERPKGSFSTLEIQRTEQGDSAMYLCASSSQRVTHEQYFGPGTRLTVT.

This clonotype was counted only a few times. V gene TRBV28 combines with J gene TRBJ2-4; TRBD2 matches 8 bases. V gave up 5 bases and J gave up 3 bases; unmatched junction bases: 9. CDR3 length: 16 amino acids. From germline, CDR1 is MDHEN and CDR2 SYDVKM. This chain's CDR3 is CASSPSGGRGKNIQYF. The CDR3 nucleotides are TGTGCCAGCAGTCCATCGGGAGGGAGAGGCAAAAACATTCAGTACTTC.

This clonotype was observed a handful of times. This chain joins TRBV3-1 and TRBJ2-7; maybe TRBD2 (7 bases). Germline-derived CDR1 and CDR2 are LGHDT and YNNKEL (reference sequence). This CDR3 spans 17 amino acids. Between the trimmed V and J ends, which lost 1 base and 5 bases, there was a span of 21 bases. The CDR3 loop reads CASSQGLVGGLGHEQYF. DNA for the CDR3: TGTGCCAGCAGCCAAGGGTTAGTGGGGGGGCTCGGGCACGAGCAGTACTTC.

This sequence joins TRBV11-2 and TRBJ2-1; 8 bases line up with TRBD1. Germline CDR1 and CDR2: SGHAT and FQNNGV. Trimming took 4 bases from V and 6 from J; bases not matched to a gene: 17. CDR3 length: 18 amino acids. In nucleotides, the CDR3 is TGTGCCAGCAGCTCCCGCCCCTTGGACAGGGTAACGGGCAATGAGCAGTTCTTC. Translated: CASSSRPLDRVTGNEQFF.

This chain uses TRBV6-1 with TRBJ2-2; possible D gene TRBD2, 5 bases. Trimming removed 5 bases at V and 4 bases at J, with 14 bases between. The CDR3 extends over 15 amino acids. Per the germline V gene, CDR1 is MNHNS and CDR2 is SASEGT. CDR3 residues: CASSPGDAGTGELFF. The CDR3 bases are TGTGCCAGCAGTCCAGGTGACGCGGGCACCGGGGAGCTGTTTTTT.